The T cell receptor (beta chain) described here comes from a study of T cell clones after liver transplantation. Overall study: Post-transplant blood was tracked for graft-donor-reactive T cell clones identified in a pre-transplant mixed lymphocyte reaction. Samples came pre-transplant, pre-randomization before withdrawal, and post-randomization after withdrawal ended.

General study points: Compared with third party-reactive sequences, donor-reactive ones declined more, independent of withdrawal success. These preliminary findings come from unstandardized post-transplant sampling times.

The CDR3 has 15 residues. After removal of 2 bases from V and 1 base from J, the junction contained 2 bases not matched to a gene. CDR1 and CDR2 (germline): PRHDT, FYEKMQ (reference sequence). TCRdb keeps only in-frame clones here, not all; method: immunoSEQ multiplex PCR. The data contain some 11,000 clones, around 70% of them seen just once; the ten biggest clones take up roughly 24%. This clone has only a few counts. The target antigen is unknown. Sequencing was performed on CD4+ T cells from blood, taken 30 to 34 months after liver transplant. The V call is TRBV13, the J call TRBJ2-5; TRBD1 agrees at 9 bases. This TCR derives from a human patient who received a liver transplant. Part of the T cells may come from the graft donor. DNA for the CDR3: TGTGCCAGCAGCTTAAAGACAGGGGGCCAAGAGACCCAGTACTTC. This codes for CASSLKTGGQETQYF.